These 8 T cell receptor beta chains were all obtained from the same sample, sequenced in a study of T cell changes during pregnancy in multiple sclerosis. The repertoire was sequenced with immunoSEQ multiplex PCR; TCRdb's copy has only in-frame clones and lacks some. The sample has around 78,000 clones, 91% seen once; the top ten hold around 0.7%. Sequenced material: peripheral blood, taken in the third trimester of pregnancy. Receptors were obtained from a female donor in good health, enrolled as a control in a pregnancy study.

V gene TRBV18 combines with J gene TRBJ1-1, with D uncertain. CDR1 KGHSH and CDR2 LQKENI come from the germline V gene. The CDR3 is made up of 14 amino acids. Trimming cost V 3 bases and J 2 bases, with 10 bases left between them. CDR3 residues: CASSPVQANTEAFF. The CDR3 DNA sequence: TGTGCCAGCTCACCCGTCCAGGCAAACACTGAAGCTTTCTTT.

The DNA of the CDR3 is TGTGCCAGCTCACCGGGAGGTTCTAACTATGGCTACACCTTC. It specifies CASSPGGSNYGYTF. The chain uses TRBV18 and TRBJ1-2; D is undetermined. Trimming took 3 bases from V and 0 from J, leaving 8 bases between them. Germline CDR1 KGHSH, CDR2 LQKENI. The CDR3 consists of 14 residues.

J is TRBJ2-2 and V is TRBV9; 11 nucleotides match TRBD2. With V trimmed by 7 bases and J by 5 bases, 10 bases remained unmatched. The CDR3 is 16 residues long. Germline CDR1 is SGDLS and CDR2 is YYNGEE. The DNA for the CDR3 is TGTGCCAGCGGACTGAATAGCGGGAGGGGGACCGGGGAGCTGTTTTTT. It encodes CASGLNSGRGTGELFF.

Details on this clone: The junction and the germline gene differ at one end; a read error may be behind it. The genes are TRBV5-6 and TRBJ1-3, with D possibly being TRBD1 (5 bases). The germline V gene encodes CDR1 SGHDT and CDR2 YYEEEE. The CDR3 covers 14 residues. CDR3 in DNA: TGTGCCAGCATCTTGAGGGGCTCTGGAAACACCATATATTTT. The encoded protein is CASILRGSGNTIYF.

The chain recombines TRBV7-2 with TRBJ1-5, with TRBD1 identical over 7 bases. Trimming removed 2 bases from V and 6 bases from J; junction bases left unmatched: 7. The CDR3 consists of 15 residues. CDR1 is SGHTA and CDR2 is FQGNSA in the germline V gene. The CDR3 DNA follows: TGTGCCAGCAGCTTAAGGGGGCAGGGAGTTCAGCCCCAGCATTTT. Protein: CASSLRGQGVQPQHF.

The CDR3 DNA reads as TGTGCCAGCAGGATCGGGGGATCTGGAAACACCATATATTTT. Its protein is CASRIGGSGNTIYF. The V and J genes are TRBV28 and TRBJ1-3, with D possibly being TRBD1 (5 bases). The germline gives CDR1 MDHEN, CDR2 SYDVKM. Trimming removed 6 bases at V and 1 base at J, with 10 bases between. This CDR3 is 14 amino acids long.

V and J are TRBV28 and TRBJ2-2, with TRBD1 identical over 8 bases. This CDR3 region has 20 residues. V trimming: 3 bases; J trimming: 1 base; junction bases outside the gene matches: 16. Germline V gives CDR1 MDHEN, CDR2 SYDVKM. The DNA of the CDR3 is TGTGCCAGCAGTTTGTCCAGGGGGCGATGGGGAAGCTGGAACACCGGGGAGCTGTTTTTT. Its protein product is CASSLSRGRWGSWNTGELFF.

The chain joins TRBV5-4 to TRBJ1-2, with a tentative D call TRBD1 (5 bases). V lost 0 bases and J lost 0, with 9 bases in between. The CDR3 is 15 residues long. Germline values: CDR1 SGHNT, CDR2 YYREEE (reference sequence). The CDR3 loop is CASSLGGGANYGYTF. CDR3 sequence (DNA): TGTGCCAGCAGCTTGGGCGGGGGGGCTAACTATGGCTACACCTTC.